Following are 10 T cell receptor beta chains from one sample sequenced in a study of blood T cell repertoires in COVID-19. Clones were read by immunoSEQ multiplex PCR, and TCRdb kept only the in-frame ones, dropping some. The sample gives about 430,000 clones, 70% to 90% of which show up once; 1.2% to 1.5% is in the top ten. Specimen: PBMCs or T cells enriched from blood (not recorded which). Receptor source: a woman aged 18-35 years who had been exposed to COVID-19.

V gene TRBV30 combines with J gene TRBJ2-4, with no clear D. The germline V gene encodes CDR1 GTSNPN and CDR2 SVGIG (reference sequence). The CDR3 covers 13 residues. Trimming removed 3 bases at V and 7 bases at J, with 13 bases between. CDR3 nucleotides: TGTGCCTGGAGGGAAAAAGCGTCCAACATTCAGTACTTC. Protein product: CAWREKASNIQYF.

The chain employs TRBV6-5 and TRBJ2-1; 8 positions match TRBD2. The CDR3 contains 14 residues. The germline CDR1 and CDR2 sequences are MNHEY and SVGAGI. V lost 0 bases and J lost 7; bases outside the gene matches: 2. CDR3: CASSYSGGRNEQFF. The CDR3 nucleotides are TGTGCCAGCAGTTACTCGGGCGGGAGGAATGAGCAGTTCTTC.

The table lists this clone with a few counts. The J gene is TRBJ2-1, the V gene TRBV27; 12 bases are a match to TRBD2. CDR1 is MNHEY, CDR2 SMNVEV, per germline (reference sequence). V was pared by 3 bases and J by 1 base, with 7 bases of the junction left unmatched. This CDR3 comprises 18 residues. The CDR3 DNA reads TGTGCCAGCAGTTTGGGGACTAGCGGGTATGGGTCCTACAATGAGCAGTTCTTC. Its protein is CASSLGTSGYGSYNEQFF.

This sequence joins TRBV9 and TRBJ2-1; 11 bases line up with TRBD2. The CDR3 spans 17 residues. J lost 7 bases, V lost 0 bases, and 9 bases had no gene match. The germline V gene encodes CDR1 SGDLS and CDR2 YYNGEE. CDR3 residues: CASSVGDSGRARNEQFF. The CDR3 DNA reads as TGTGCCAGCAGCGTAGGCGATAGCGGGAGGGCCAGGAATGAGCAGTTCTTC.

The rearrangement uses TRBV7-9 and TRBJ1-2; maybe TRBD1 (5 bases). CDR3 length: 13 residues. Deletions cut 5 bases from V and 5 bases from J, with 12 bases between. Looked up from germline, CDR1 is SEHNR and CDR2 is FQNEAQ (reference sequence). For the CDR3, the DNA is TGTGCCAGCAGCCAGGGTCAAGGATATGGCTACACCTTC. It codes for CASSQGQGYGYTF.

V is TRBV4-1 and J is TRBJ2-7, with TRBD2 matching 7 bases. The CDR3 has 15 amino acids. Germline-derived CDR1 and CDR2 are MGHRA and YSYEKL. The V gene end was trimmed by 2 bases and the J gene end by 7 bases; junction bases not matched to a gene: 11. The CDR3: CASSQLGREVEEQYF. The CDR3 DNA reads TGCGCCAGCAGCCAACTGGGACGGGAGGTGGAAGAGCAGTACTTC.

This chain joins TRBV28 and TRBJ1-5, with TRBD1 matching 7 bases. Per the germline V gene, CDR1 is MDHEN and CDR2 is SYDVKM. The CDR3 totals 15 residues. Trimming removed 5 bases from V and 5 bases from J; junction bases left unmatched: 9. CDR3: CASSPHQTGYQPQHF. CDR3 in DNA: TGTGCCAGCAGTCCACACCAGACAGGGTATCAGCCCCAGCATTTT.

The rearrangement joins TRBV6-5 to TRBJ2-1; no firm D call. V was cut by 6 bases and J by 9 bases, with 18 bases left in between. Germline V lookup: CDR1 MNHEY, CDR2 SVGAGI. CDR3 length equals 14 residues. CDR3 amino acids: CASRNTRQTAEQFF. The CDR3 DNA follows: TGTGCCAGCAGGAATACGCGGCAGACGGCTGAGCAGTTCTTC.

The CDR3 DNA sequence: TGCGCCAGCCGGCCTAGCGGGGGGGTACAAGAGACCCAGTACTTC. This translates into CASRPSGGVQETQYF. The rearrangement joins TRBV10-2 to TRBJ2-5; the match to TRBD2 covers 12 bases. The CDR3 contains 15 residues. The junction had 6 bases not matched to a gene; V was cut back by 8 bases and J by 2 bases. Germline CDR1 and CDR2: WSHSY and SAAADI.

The rearrangement joins TRBV27 to TRBJ1-1, with no clear D. V shed 3 bases and J shed 8 bases, with 10 bases lying between them. The CDR3 totals 12 residues. The germline V gene has CDR1 MNHEY and CDR2 SMNVEV (reference sequence). Written as DNA, the CDR3 is TGTGCCAGCAGTTTCGAGGGCGCAGAAGCTTTCTTT. Its protein product is CASSFEGAEAFF.